Shown below are 26 T cell receptor beta chains from a single sample sequenced in a study of CD8 T cells in Susac syndrome. An amount of RNA that ranged from roughly 0.45 to 1 ug was reverse transcribed with random hexamers. TCRdb re-derived calls from the immunoSEQ multiplex PCR reads in MiXCR, one entry per CDR3 protein. The table includes some 300,000 distinct CDR3 sequences, 70% to 90% detected once. Sequencing was done on a sample of CD8+ T cells from PBMCs. The receptors originated from a human donor with multiple sclerosis.

The chain combines TRBV4-3 with TRBJ2-1, with D maybe TRBD1 (6 bases). Between the trimmed V and J ends, which lost 0 bases and 4 bases, there was a span of 16 bases. The CDR3 runs to 17 residues. CDR1 is LGHNA and CDR2 is YSLEER in the germline V gene. The CDR3 DNA reads TGCGCCAGCAGCCAAGACCGGGCAGGGGTTGGGTACAATGAGCAGTTCTTC. As protein: CASSQDRAGVGYNEQFF.

This clonotype was seen only once. This chain links TRBV27 with TRBJ2-3; a possible D gene is TRBD2 (6 bases). V was trimmed by 2 bases and J by 8 bases, leaving 17 bases between them. The germline CDR1 and CDR2 sequences are MNHEY and SMNVEV (reference sequence). This CDR3 is 15 amino acids long. The CDR3 sequence is CASSLRFWAGFTQYF. The CDR3 nucleotides read TGTGCCAGCAGTTTAAGGTTTTGGGCGGGATTTACGCAGTATTTT.

V and J are TRBV4-3 and TRBJ2-1; a possible D gene is TRBD2 (6 bases). Germline V lookup: CDR1 LGHNA, CDR2 YSLEER. Trimming took 1 base from V and 6 from J, leaving 7 bases between them. The CDR3 is made up of 13 amino acids. CDR3 protein: CASSQVSGNEQFF. CDR3 nucleotides: TGCGCCAGCAGCCAAGTTAGCGGCAATGAGCAGTTCTTC.

The chain uses TRBV20-1 and TRBJ1-5; a weak D match, TRBD1 (6 bases). The CDR3 has 14 amino acids. Trimming took 0 bases from V and 7 from J, leaving 13 bases between them. Germline V lookup: CDR1 DFQATT, CDR2 SNEGSKA (reference sequence). The CDR3 DNA sequence: TGCAGTGCTAGAGATCGCGGGGGCTGGCAGCCCCAGCATTTT. This sequence encodes CSARDRGGWQPQHF.

The rearrangement joins TRBV10-3 to TRBJ2-3; 11 bases fit TRBD2. Looked up from germline, CDR1 is ENHRY and CDR2 is SYGVKD. The CDR3 covers 17 residues. With V trimmed by 0 bases and J by 2 bases, 4 bases remained unmatched. In DNA, the CDR3 is TGTGCCATCAGTGAGTCGACTAGCGGGGACTACACAGATACGCAGTATTTT. Encoded protein: CAISESTSGDYTDTQYF.

The chain uses TRBV7-2 and TRBJ1-1; D unresolved. Per the germline V gene, CDR1 is SGHTA and CDR2 is FQGNSA. CDR3 length equals 11 residues. The germline V and J ends were trimmed by 1 base and 7 bases, with 4 bases remaining between them. CDR3 residues: CASSLGSEAFF. The CDR3 nucleotides read TGTGCCAGCAGCTTAGGGAGTGAAGCTTTCTTT.

The gene calls are TRBV6-5 and TRBJ1-3; D remains ambiguous. V lost 6 bases to trimming and J lost 8 bases, with 17 bases between them. Germline V gene data show CDR1 as MNHEY and CDR2 as SVGAGI. This CDR3 contains 14 residues. The CDR3 DNA sequence: TGTGCCAGCAGCGCCCACGGGGAGGTTTACACCATATATTTT. Its protein is CASSAHGEVYTIYF.

This clonotype was seen a single time. The genes are TRBV28 and TRBJ2-3; unclear D gene. Deletions cut 7 bases from V and 0 bases from J, with 11 bases between. This CDR3 has 14 amino acids. Germline V lookup: CDR1 MDHEN, CDR2 SYDVKM. In nucleotides, the CDR3 is TGTGCCAGCACTCCCTCCGTGAGCACAGATACGCAGTATTTT. Its protein product is CASTPSVSTDTQYF.

This chain links TRBV6-1 with TRBJ1-6, with TRBD1 matching 9 bases. The ends lost 4 bases at V and 9 bases at J; junction bases unmatched: 7. The CDR3 has 15 amino acids. Germline CDR1 is MNHNS and CDR2 is SASEGT. The CDR3 nucleotides are TGTGCCAGCAGTGGAAGGACAGGGGAACTTTCACCCCTCCACTTT. Translated, it gives CASSGRTGELSPLHF.

This clonotype is a singleton in its sample. The V gene is TRBV27, the J gene TRBJ1-1; D gene unclear. V gave up 2 bases and J gave up 0 bases, with 19 bases separating them. Germline V gene data show CDR1 as MNHEY and CDR2 as SMNVEV (reference sequence). The CDR3 covers 18 residues. The CDR3 coding sequence is TGTGCCAGCAGTTTAAGGAGGGAGCGGAGCTACATGAACACTGAAGCTTTCTTT. Its protein product is CASSLRRERSYMNTEAFF.

The chain has TRBV12-3 or TRBV12-4 and TRBJ1-5; D gene unclear. Trimming left V 1 base short and J 4 bases short, with 11 bases between. The CDR3 spans 15 residues. CDR3 sequence reads: CASSLEGGGNQPQHF. Here the CDR3 DNA reads TGTGCCAGCAGTTTAGAGGGCGGCGGAAATCAGCCCCAGCATTTT.

The rearrangement uses TRBV5-1 and TRBJ2-3; 9 positions match TRBD2. V trimming: 3 bases; J trimming: 3 bases; junction bases outside the gene matches: 14. There are 18 residues in the CDR3. In germline, CDR1 is SGHRS, CDR2 YFSETQ. In DNA, the CDR3 is TGCGCCAGCAGCTCTCTTATCCGGACTAGCGACGATACAGATACGCAGTATTTT. It is translated as CASSSLIRTSDDTDTQYF.

The chain carries TRBV6-5 and TRBJ2-1; D is possibly TRBD2 (5 bases). The CDR3 totals 12 residues. Germline CDR1 MNHEY, CDR2 SVGAGI. V lost 6 bases, J lost 10 bases, and 13 bases lay in between. In DNA, the CDR3 is TGTGCCAGCAGCCCCGGGGTTGGGGAGCAGTTCTTC. Translating gives CASSPGVGEQFF.

The CDR3: CASSSGLAMTDTQYF. CDR3 nucleotide sequence: TGTGCCAGCAGCTCGGGACTAGCCATGACAGATACGCAGTATTTT. The chain couples TRBV11-2 to TRBJ2-3; 9 positions match TRBD2. Germline trimming cut 4 bases from V and 3 bases from J; bases unmatched to any gene: 5. The CDR3 is 15 amino acids. Germline V CDR1 and CDR2: SGHAT, FQNNGV.

In the case of this clonotype: One junction end does not reproduce the germline sequence, and a read error may be involved. V usage is TRBV27 and J usage is TRBJ2-2; a weak D match, TRBD2 (7 bases). The CDR3 contains 14 residues. Germline CDR1 and CDR2: MNHEY and SMNVEV (reference sequence). DNA for the CDR3: TGTGCCAGCAGTTTGGGGAGGGGGACCGGGGATCTGTTTTTT. It translates to CASSLGRGTGDLFF.

J is TRBJ1-1 and V is TRBV27; 7 nucleotides agree with TRBD1. Trimming cost V 0 bases and J 5 bases; bases outside gene matches: 6. CDR1 and CDR2 from the germline V gene are MNHEY and SMNVEV (reference sequence). The length of the CDR3 is 15 residues. The CDR3 DNA follows: TGTGCCAGCAGTTTATCCGTACAGGGGAATACTGAAGCTTTCTTT. This codes for CASSLSVQGNTEAFF.

This chain connects TRBV9 to TRBJ2-5, with D perhaps TRBD1 or TRBD2 (5 bases each). Trimming shortened V by 4 bases and J by 5 bases, and 21 bases separated the two germline ends. This CDR3 has 16 residues. Per germline, CDR1 SGDLS and CDR2 YYNGEE. CDR3 in DNA: TGTGCCAGCAGCCCCCCCGCGGGCCCCGAGGGGGAGACCCAGTACTTC. The encoded protein is CASSPPAGPEGETQYF.

The chain links TRBV4-2 to TRBJ2-3; weak D call: TRBD2 (6 bases). Germline values: CDR1 LGHNA, CDR2 YNFKEQ. CDR3 length equals 17 residues. Trimming took 1 base from V and 2 from J, leaving 16 bases between them. CDR3 region: CASSQGGREPSTDTQYF. In nucleotides, the CDR3 is TGTGCCAGCAGCCAAGGCGGACGGGAGCCCTCCACAGATACGCAGTATTTT.

The V call is TRBV6-2 or TRBV6-3, the J call TRBJ2-6; TRBD2 is a possible D gene (6 bases). Germline V CDR1 and CDR2: MNHEY, SVGEGT. This CDR3 is 15 amino acids long. The V end was cut by 6 bases, the J end by 4 bases, with 13 bases between. In DNA, the CDR3 is TGTGCCAGCAGCACCGGGACTCTCGGGGCCAACGTCCTGACTTTC. Translating gives CASSTGTLGANVLTF.

CDR3 sequence: CASSHPLGARETQYF. In DNA form, the CDR3 reads TGTGCCAGCAGCCACCCGTTGGGGGCAAGGGAGACCCAGTACTTC. This sequence joins TRBV7-9 and TRBJ2-5, with D possibly matching TRBD1 (6 bases). In germline, CDR1 is SEHNR, CDR2 FQNEAQ (reference sequence). The V end was cut by 5 bases, the J end by 5 bases, with 18 bases between. CDR3 length equals 15 residues.

The chain couples TRBV2 to TRBJ1-4; D remains unclear. The ends were cut back, 7 bases at V and 0 bases at J, with 12 bases in the middle. The germline V gene has CDR1 SNHLY and CDR2 FYNNEI. The CDR3 has 15 amino acids. In nucleotides, the CDR3 is TGTGCCAGCAATGACCCAGTGACAACTAATGAAAAACTGTTTTTT. Protein: CASNDPVTTNEKLFF.

J is TRBJ2-7 and V is TRBV5-4; the D is unclear. The CDR3 runs to 15 residues. The germline CDR1 and CDR2 sequences are SGHNT and YYREEE (reference sequence). The V end was cut by 3 bases, the J end by 5 bases, with 18 bases between. The CDR3 spells CASSWGMDPGDEQYF. The CDR3 region has the DNA TGTGCCAGCAGCTGGGGAATGGACCCTGGCGACGAGCAGTACTTC.

J is TRBJ1-5 and V is TRBV27; no clear D gene. CDR1 is MNHEY and CDR2 is SMNVEV in the germline V gene (reference sequence). The length of the CDR3 is 13 residues. Trimming took 0 bases from V and 4 from J, leaving 4 bases between them. This CDR3 is CASSLSLNQPQHF. The CDR3 nucleotides read TGTGCCAGCAGTTTATCTCTAAATCAGCCCCAGCATTTT.

This rearrangement joins TRBV4-2 to TRBJ2-7; D ambiguous. Germline CDR1 and CDR2: LGHNA and YNFKEQ. V lost 0 bases and J 3 bases, leaving 15 bases between the germline ends. The CDR3 has 16 residues. The CDR3 spells CASSQEGNTNLYEQYF. In nucleotides, the CDR3 is TGTGCCAGCAGCCAAGAAGGGAACACAAACCTCTACGAGCAGTACTTC.

V and J are TRBV2 and TRBJ2-1; weak D call: TRBD2 (7 bases). CDR3 size: 13 residues. V lost 8 bases, J lost 16 bases, and 24 bases lay in between. The germline CDR1 and CDR2 sequences are SNHLY and FYNNEI. The CDR3 here is CASRRGGARRVFF. CDR3 bases: TGTGCCAGCCGCCGTGGGGGGGCCAGGCGGGTTTTCTTC.

The rearrangement joins TRBV28 to TRBJ2-7; D may be TRBD1 or TRBD2 (6 bases each). The CDR3 runs to 15 residues. The V and J ends lost 9 bases and 1 base respectively, with 19 bases between them. Germline V gene lookup returns CDR1 MDHEN and CDR2 SYDVKM. This CDR3 reads CASVPQGSGSYEQYF. CDR3 DNA: TGTGCCAGTGTACCGCAGGGGAGCGGGTCCTACGAGCAGTACTTC.